The 19 T cell receptor beta chains presented below share a single source sample, sequenced in a study of blood T cell repertoires in COVID-19. The table came from immunoSEQ multiplex PCR; TCRdb's copy has only in-frame clones and leaves some out. This table has approximately 75,000 clones, more than 65% appearing once. Sequencing was performed on peripheral blood. The receptors were sampled from a woman in her forties or fifties with acute or convalescent COVID-19.

This chain joins TRBV5-1 and TRBJ1-4, with D possibly matching TRBD1 (5 bases). Deletions cut 0 bases from V and 7 bases from J, with 10 bases between. Germline V gene sequence: CDR1 SGHRS, CDR2 YFSETQ. CDR3 size: 14 residues. This chain's CDR3 is CASSLGRAGEKLFF. In DNA form, the CDR3 reads TGCGCCAGCAGCTTGGGCAGGGCTGGTGAAAAACTGTTTTTT.

The CDR3: CASSRGDRVYEQYF. Written as DNA, the CDR3 is TGTGCCAGCAGCAGAGGGGACAGGGTTTACGAGCAGTACTTC. This rearrangement joins TRBV7-9 to TRBJ2-7, with 9 positions matching TRBD1. Germline lookup yields CDR1 SEHNR and CDR2 FQNEAQ (reference sequence). The J segment lost 4 bases and the V segment lost 5 bases, leaving 6 bases of the junction unmatched. There are 14 residues in the CDR3.

This rearrangement joins TRBV19 to TRBJ1-1; maybe TRBD1 (5 bases). Trimming cost V 0 bases and J 2 bases, with 13 bases left between them. The CDR3 is 16 amino acids. Per germline, CDR1 LNHDA and CDR2 SQIVND (reference sequence). In DNA form, the CDR3 reads TGTGCCAGTAGTATAGATGTAACAGGTTTAAACACTGAAGCTTTCTTT. This encodes CASSIDVTGLNTEAFF. Supplemented by reference TRBV19 and TRBJ1-1, the full variable domain reads DGGITQSPKYLFRKEGQNVTLSCEQNLNHDAMYWYRQDPGQGLRLIYYSQIVNDFQKGDIAEGYSVSREKKESFPLTVTSAQKNPTAFYLCASSIDVTGLNTEAFFGQGTRLTVV.

This sequence joins TRBV30 and TRBJ1-2; the D gene is possibly TRBD1 (6 bases). This CDR3 comprises 17 residues. CDR1 and CDR2 (germline): GTSNPN, SVGIG (reference sequence). Trimming took 5 bases from V and 4 from J, leaving 26 bases between them. CDR3 in amino acids: CAWGRTGPNFRIYGYTF. CDR3 nucleotide sequence: TGTGCCTGGGGGAGAACAGGGCCCAATTTTAGAATCTATGGCTACACCTTC.

The CDR3 nucleotides are TGTGCCAGTGCGAAGCAAATCGGGGTCTACGAGCAGTACTTC. Protein product: CASAKQIGVYEQYF. The V and J genes are TRBV19 and TRBJ2-7; D may be TRBD2 (5 bases). Germline CDR1 LNHDA, CDR2 SQIVND (reference sequence). The CDR3 is 14 amino acids. Trimming took off 8 bases at V and 3 bases at J, with 17 bases between the two ends.

This chain uses TRBV7-3 with TRBJ1-1; D possibly corresponds to TRBD1 (6 bases). In germline, CDR1 is SGHTA, CDR2 FQGTGA. CDR3 length: 17 residues. Trimming removed 2 bases from V and 1 base from J, with 17 bases in between. CDR3 region: CASSLRATKQGNTEAFF. The CDR3 bases are TGTGCCAGCAGCTTACGAGCGACCAAACAGGGGAACACTGAAGCTTTCTTT.

The genes are TRBV27 and TRBJ2-5; 8 nucleotides match TRBD2. Germline V gives CDR1 MNHEY, CDR2 SMNVEV (reference sequence). J was trimmed by 7 bases and V by 6 bases; bases with no gene match: 19. The CDR3 covers 17 residues. The CDR3 is CASSPGGGSGTAGTQYF. The CDR3 region has the DNA TGTGCCAGCAGCCCGGGGGGTGGTAGCGGGACCGCAGGGACCCAGTACTTC.

This CDR3 is CASSLLGQGRAEQYF. The CDR3, as DNA: TGTGCCAGCAGCTTACTGGGCCAGGGCAGGGCCGAGCAGTACTTC. The chain combines TRBV7-2 with TRBJ2-7; D might be TRBD1 (5 bases). This CDR3 region has 15 residues. Trimming removed 2 bases from V and 6 bases from J, with 17 bases in between. The germline V gene has CDR1 SGHTA and CDR2 FQGNSA.

This clone was seen only once. The J gene is TRBJ1-4, the V gene TRBV5-4; D is ambiguous. V shed 0 bases and J shed 7 bases, with 10 bases lying between them. CDR1 and CDR2 from the germline V gene are SGHNT and YYREEE (reference sequence). The length of the CDR3 is 14 residues. The CDR3 region has the DNA TGTGCCAGCAGCTTGGGAGGGATGGGTGAAAAACTGTTTTTT. It translates to CASSLGGMGEKLFF.

This clone was seen a few times. V is TRBV20-1 and J is TRBJ2-3, with 7 bases identical to TRBD2. The V gene end was trimmed by 3 bases and the J gene end by 0 bases; junction bases not matched to a gene: 15. CDR1 is DFQATT and CDR2 is SNEGSKA in the germline V gene (reference sequence). CDR3 size: 18 residues. Here the CDR3 reads CSASLFIGTTTSTDTQYF. The CDR3 DNA follows: TGCAGTGCTAGTCTTTTTATCGGGACTACAACTAGCACAGATACGCAGTATTTT.

This clone was seen just once. The rearrangement joins TRBV6-2 or TRBV6-3 to TRBJ2-5; 10 bases are shared with TRBD2. Trimming removed 2 bases from V and 5 bases from J; junction bases left unmatched: 2. This CDR3 has 14 amino acids. Germline V gene data show CDR1 as MNHEY and CDR2 as SVGEGT. The CDR3 loop is CASSYLGLAETQYF. The CDR3 DNA is TGTGCCAGCAGTTACCTGGGACTAGCGGAGACCCAGTACTTC.

This rearrangement joins TRBV19 to TRBJ1-2, with D uncertain. The CDR3 is 13 residues long. Germline CDR1 reads LNHDA; CDR2 reads SQIVND (reference sequence). Trimming pared 11 bases from V and 0 bases from J, leaving 13 bases between. This chain's CDR3 is CAVSGLPNYGYTF. DNA of the CDR3: TGTGCCGTATCAGGATTACCTAACTATGGCTACACCTTC. Full variable domain (missing parts from reference TRBV19 and TRBJ1-2): DGGITQSPKYLFRKEGQNVTLSCEQNLNHDAMYWYRQDPGQGLRLIYYSQIVNDFQKGDIAEGYSVSREKKESFPLTVTSAQKNPTAFYLCAVSGLPNYGYTFGSGTRLTVV.

Here the CDR3 reads CASSLGLASRTQYF. CDR3 bases: TGCGCCAGCAGCCTGGGACTTGCGTCCCGGACCCAGTACTTC. V gene TRBV4-3 combines with J gene TRBJ2-5; tentatively, D is TRBD2 (6 bases). Germline assignment: CDR1 LGHNA and CDR2 YSLEER. The CDR3 has 14 amino acids. Trimming cost V 4 bases and J 7 bases, with 16 bases left between them.

This chain joins TRBV13 and TRBJ1-2, with TRBD1 matching over 9 bases. The germline gives CDR1 PRHDT, CDR2 FYEKMQ (reference sequence). The CDR3 contains 18 residues. V was pared by 1 base and J by 11 bases, with 20 bases of the junction left unmatched. The CDR3 sequence is CASSLVRWDRDFLGRYTF. The CDR3 bases are TGTGCCAGCAGCTTAGTTAGATGGGACAGGGATTTTTTAGGTCGGTACACCTTC.

The genes are TRBV5-3 and TRBJ2-5; D perhaps matches TRBD2 (5 bases). TRBV5-3 is assigned to the ORF class and has an uncertain function. The CDR3 runs to 12 residues. The germline V and J ends were trimmed by 0 bases and 6 bases, with 6 bases remaining between them. CDR3 bases: TGTGCCAGAAGCTTGGGGAGGAAGACCCAGTACTTC. Translating it yields CARSLGRKTQYF.

The chain is built from TRBV5-1 and TRBJ2-7, with D maybe TRBD2 (5 bases). V shed 3 bases and J shed 0 bases, with 13 bases lying between them. The CDR3 contains 15 residues. Germline assignment: CDR1 SGHRS and CDR2 YFSETQ. Here the CDR3 DNA reads TGCGCCAGCAGCTGGCGTGAGGGTCTCTCCTACGAGCAGTACTTC. Translating it yields CASSWREGLSYEQYF.

The CDR3: CASSRQLAEDEQFF. Written as DNA, the CDR3 is TGTGCCAGCAGCCGACAGCTAGCGGAAGATGAGCAGTTCTTC. V gene TRBV5-8 combines with J gene TRBJ2-1; the match to TRBD2 covers 7 bases. The CDR3 consists of 14 residues. Germline CDR1 SGHTS, CDR2 YDEGEE. Trimming at V came to 4 bases and at J to 8 bases, leaving 9 bases not matched to a gene.

Comment on this clone: A junction boundary mismatches the germline segment, possibly from a read error. This sequence joins TRBV7-2 and TRBJ2-3; D remains unclear. The length of the CDR3 is 13 residues. Germline lookup yields CDR1 SGHTA and CDR2 FQGNSA. The CDR3 protein is CASASYPRDTHYF. The CDR3 bases are TGTGCCAGCGCCTCATATCCCCGAGATACGCATTATTTT. The full variable domain, with the rest looked up from reference TRBV7-2 and TRBJ2-3, is GAGVSQSPSNKVTEKGKDVELRCDPISGHTALYWYRQSLGQGLEFLIYFQGNSAPDKSGLPSDRFSAERTGGSVSTLTIQRTQQEDSAVYLCASASYPRDTHYFGPGTRLTVL.

The V call is TRBV27, the J call TRBJ2-3; D not certain. Trimming stripped 2 bases from V and 3 bases from J, with 15 bases between. CDR1 and CDR2 from the germline V gene are MNHEY and SMNVEV (reference sequence). There are 16 residues in the CDR3. The CDR3 DNA follows: TGTGCCAGCAGTTTAGTCTTTTCGTCGGTTACAGATACGCAGTATTTT. Its translation is CASSLVFSSVTDTQYF.